This T cell receptor (beta chain) was recovered during a study of blood T cell repertoires in COVID-19. The method was immunoSEQ multiplex PCR; TCRdb's version includes in-frame clones alone and lacks a portion of them. The sample has a few hundred thousand clones; around nine tenths are singletons. This CDR3 contains 17 residues. The junction had 10 bases not matched to a gene; V was cut back by 4 bases and J by 2 bases. CDR1 is LNHDA and CDR2 is SQIVND in the germline V gene (reference sequence). This clone has only one observation. What the recovered Cohort 3 donors had was two negative PCRs, clearance, or symptom resolution.

Material: PBMCs or T cells enriched from blood (not recorded which). The TCR sequence derives from a woman aged 45-65 years who had recovered from COVID-19. The V gene is TRBV19, the J gene TRBJ2-1; TRBD1 agrees at 8 bases. The CDR3 DNA reads TGTGCCAGTAGTACGCGACTGGACAGGGCTCCCTACAATGAGCAGTTCTTC. Amino acids: CASSTRLDRAPYNEQFF.